These T cell receptor beta chains were read from a single sample in a study of OX40 agonist ivuxolimab in advanced cancers. The repertoire was sequenced with immunoSEQ multiplex PCR; TCRdb's copy has only in-frame clones and lacks some. The table includes some 70,000 clones, about 91% detected once. The sequencing here drew on CD4+ or CD8+ T cells sorted from blood, taken in a trial of the OX40 agonist ivuxolimab. The receptors originated from an adult with an advanced solid tumor such as melanoma, head and neck, liver or kidney cancer. Both conserved end residues are part of each CDR3. D genes are given only for firm matches. Some rows mark clone size as missing; the rest say once, few, many or name a class of expanded clone.

J: TRBJ2-7
size: -
D: TRBD2
V: TRBV11-3
CDR3: CASSFRTPRGGGEQYF
DNA: TGTGCCAGCAGCTTTAGGACTCCCCGCGGGGGTGGTGAGCAGTACTTC

J: TRBJ1-4
size: -
D: TRBD1
V: TRBV30
CDR3: CAWSGGTGTTNEKLFF
DNA: TGTGCCTGGAGTGGAGGGACAGGGACAACTAATGAAAAACTGTTTTTT

J: TRBJ2-4
size: -
D: -
V: TRBV28
CDR3: CASSSRRGAKNIQYF
DNA: TGTGCCAGCAGTTCGAGACGGGGAGCCAAAAACATTCAGTACTTC

J: TRBJ2-7
size: few
D: -
V: TRBV28
CDR3: CASSLGPVGYEQYF
DNA: TGTGCCAGCAGTTTAGGCCCAGTGGGCTACGAGCAGTACTTC

J: TRBJ2-7
size: -
D: -
V: TRBV7-9
CDR3: CASSTSWGEGSYEQYF
DNA: TGTGCCAGCAGTACATCATGGGGCGAGGGGTCCTACGAGCAGTACTTC

J: TRBJ2-1
size: -
D: -
V: TRBV7-6
CDR3: CASSSAPGLSSYNEQFF
DNA: TGTGCCAGCAGCTCCGCCCCTGGGTTGAGCTCCTACAATGAGCAGTTCTTC

J: TRBJ1-2
size: -
D: TRBD1
V: TRBV2
CDR3: CASSEMGQGSGYTF
DNA: TGTGCCAGCAGTGAAATGGGACAGGGGTCTGGCTACACCTTC

J: TRBJ1-6
size: -
D: -
V: TRBV5-1
CDR3: CASSLEDPLYSPLHF
DNA: TGCGCCAGCAGCTTGGAAGACCCTTTATATTCACCCCTCCACTTT

J: TRBJ1-3
size: -
D: -
V: TRBV11-3
CDR3: CASPSEPGRSGNTIYF
DNA: TGTGCCAGCCCCTCAGAACCGGGACGTTCGGGAAACACCATATATTTT

J: TRBJ2-5
size: -
D: -
V: TRBV4-1
CDR3: CASSPLPGGRGETQYF
DNA: TGCGCCAGCAGCCCCCTGCCGGGGGGCCGGGGAGAGACCCAGTACTTC

J: TRBJ1-4
size: -
D: -
V: TRBV11-2
CDR3: CASSLEGLGEKLFF
DNA: TGTGCCAGCAGCCTCGAGGGGTTGGGTGAAAAACTGTTTTTT